These 17 T cell receptor beta chains came from one sample sequenced in a study of cytomegalovirus exposure and HLA in healthy donors. PCR employed 60 Vbeta and 13 Jbeta primers. Clones were read by immunoSEQ multiplex PCR, and TCRdb kept only the in-frame ones, dropping some. In the table there are about 150,000 clones, 60% to 70% of which are singletons. Sequenced input: PBMCs. These receptors came from a woman aged 55-69 years in good health and CMV-seropositive.

V usage is TRBV2 and J usage is TRBJ2-1, with TRBD1 identical over 10 bases. The germline gives CDR1 SNHLY, CDR2 FYNNEI. V gave up 4 bases and J gave up 8 bases; unmatched junction bases: 8. The CDR3 runs to 15 residues. The CDR3 loop reads CASSVTGQGTDEQFF. The DNA of the CDR3 is TGTGCCAGCAGTGTAACGGGACAGGGGACGGATGAGCAGTTCTTC.

A note on this clone: A junction end diverges from the germline sequence, so it may reflect a read error. The J gene is TRBJ1-4, the V gene TRBV29-1, with 10 bases lining up with TRBD1. CDR1 is SQVTM and CDR2 is ANQGSEA in the germline V gene. CDR3 length: 15 residues. The CDR3 DNA reads as TGCAGCGTTGAAGATCGGACAGGGGGTAATGGAAAACTGTTTTTT. Protein sequence: CSVEDRTGGNGKLFF.

This clone has just a few counts. V is TRBV30 and J is TRBJ2-7; D not certain. In germline, CDR1 is GTSNPN, CDR2 SVGIG (reference sequence). The CDR3 runs to 13 residues. V lost 0 bases and J lost 1, with 7 bases in between. The CDR3 sequence is CAWSVLESYEQYF. CDR3 sequence (DNA): TGTGCCTGGAGTGTATTGGAGTCCTACGAGCAGTACTTC.

V gene TRBV5-1 combines with J gene TRBJ2-7; 7 nucleotides line up with TRBD2. Per germline, CDR1 SGHRS and CDR2 YFSETQ. The CDR3 has 15 residues. V lost 0 bases to trimming and J lost 5 bases; unmatched junction nucleotides: 8. The CDR3 loop is CASSLDGGSLNEQYF. CDR3 sequence (DNA): TGCGCCAGCAGCTTGGATGGCGGGAGCTTGAACGAGCAGTACTTC.

The rearrangement links TRBV28 to TRBJ2-3; 11 bases line up with TRBD1. Germline V CDR1 and CDR2: MDHEN, SYDVKM. The trim removed 5 bases at V and 9 bases at J, leaving 4 bases unmatched. This CDR3 region has 13 residues. CDR3 loop: CASSTDRGQTQYF. The CDR3 nucleotides are TGTGCCAGCAGTACGGACAGGGGGCAGACGCAGTATTTT.

The chain carries TRBV5-6 and TRBJ2-2, with 8 bases that match TRBD2. Germline-derived CDR1 and CDR2 are SGHDT and YYEEEE. J was trimmed by 7 bases and V by 5 bases; bases with no gene match: 7. This CDR3 comprises 14 residues. CDR3 coding DNA: TGTGCCAGCAGTTTTAGCGGGAACGTCGGGGAGCTGTTTTTT. It translates to CASSFSGNVGELFF.

V is TRBV5-1 and J is TRBJ2-1; 9 nucleotides align to TRBD1. The V and J ends lost 4 bases and 8 bases, in that order; junction bases with no gene match: 1. Germline V gene lookup returns CDR1 SGHRS and CDR2 YFSETQ. The CDR3 spans 12 residues. The CDR3 is CASSRDRDEQFF. CDR3 bases: TGCGCCAGCAGCAGGGACAGGGATGAGCAGTTCTTC.

This clone has a single count. The rearrangement joins TRBV6-5 to TRBJ2-5, with 7 bases lining up with TRBD2. After removal of 2 bases from V and 5 bases from J, the junction contained 11 bases not matched to a gene. This CDR3 spans 16 amino acids. In germline, CDR1 is MNHEY, CDR2 SVGAGI. The CDR3 sequence is CASSYGTGGGRETQYF. For the CDR3, the DNA is TGTGCCAGCAGTTACGGGACGGGAGGAGGTCGCGAGACCCAGTACTTC.

The genes are TRBV11-2 and TRBJ2-7; 9 bases are a match to TRBD1. The CDR3 covers 18 residues. The germline gives CDR1 SGHAT, CDR2 FQNNGV. V dropped 5 bases and J dropped 3; count of bases not matched to a gene: 17. This chain's CDR3 is CASSRKEDRGHIFYEQYF. CDR3 coding DNA: TGTGCCAGCAGCCGAAAAGAGGACAGGGGACATATATTCTACGAGCAGTACTTC. The full variable domain, rest sourced from reference TRBV11-2 and TRBJ2-7, is EAGVAQSPRYKIIEKRQSVAFWCNPISGHATLYWYQQILGQGPKLLIQFQNNGVVDDSQLPKDRFSAERLKGVDSTLKIQPAKLEDSAVYLCASSRKEDRGHIFYEQYFGPGTRLTVT.

This sequence joins TRBV7-6 and TRBJ2-1; 8 positions match TRBD2. Germline V gene sequence: CDR1 SGHVS, CDR2 FNYEAQ. J was trimmed by 5 bases and V by 2 bases; bases with no gene match: 8. This CDR3 comprises 16 residues. The CDR3 region has the DNA TGTGCCAGCAGCTTAATCCCGGGAGGGCGGCACAATGAGCAGTTCTTC. Its protein is CASSLIPGGRHNEQFF. The full variable domain, its missing parts supplied by reference TRBV7-6 and TRBJ2-1, is GAGVSQSPRYKVTKRGQDVALRCDPISGHVSLYWYRQALGQGPEFLTYFNYEAQQDKSGLPNDRFSAERPEGSISTLTIQRTEQRDSAMYRCASSLIPGGRHNEQFFGPGTRLTVL.

The gene calls are TRBV4-1 and TRBJ2-7; 9 bases match TRBD1. V shed 3 bases and J 6 bases; nucleotides not matched to a gene: 12. The germline V gene has CDR1 MGHRA and CDR2 YSYEKL. The CDR3 spans 16 residues. DNA of the CDR3: TGCGCCAGCAGCCAGGCTCAAAGGGGGACAGGGTCCGAGCAGTACTTC. Its protein product is CASSQAQRGTGSEQYF.

The rearrangement uses TRBV28 and TRBJ1-2; D unresolved. V lost 5 bases, J lost 2 bases, and 9 bases lay in between. The germline V gene encodes CDR1 MDHEN and CDR2 SYDVKM. The length of the CDR3 is 13 residues. The CDR3 sequence is CASSRISNYGYTF. The CDR3 nucleotides read TGTGCCAGCAGTAGAATTAGCAACTATGGCTACACCTTC.

The rearrangement uses TRBV9 and TRBJ2-3; D not resolved. From germline, CDR1 is SGDLS and CDR2 YYNGEE. The CDR3 is 13 residues long. Trimming took off 4 bases at V and 2 bases at J, with 8 bases between the two ends. Here the CDR3 reads CASSSVSTDTQYF. The DNA of the CDR3 is TGTGCCAGCAGCTCGGTTTCCACAGATACGCAGTATTTT.

V and J are TRBV19 and TRBJ2-1; 7 bases are a match to TRBD1. The CDR3 totals 17 residues. CDR1 is LNHDA, CDR2 SQIVND, per germline (reference sequence). After removal of 3 bases from V and 2 bases from J, the junction contained 10 bases not matched to a gene. The CDR3 coding sequence is TGTGCCAGTAGTATGGGACAGAGAAGAAGAGCCTACAATGAGCAGTTCTTC. Its translation is CASSMGQRRRAYNEQFF.

The rearrangement links TRBV15 to TRBJ2-5; the match to TRBD1 covers 10 bases. Trimming removed 3 bases from V and 5 bases from J; junction bases left unmatched: 3. This CDR3 comprises 14 residues. The germline CDR1 and CDR2 sequences are LNHNV and YYDKDF (reference sequence). The CDR3 is CATSRTGGVETQYF. The CDR3 DNA reads as TGTGCCACCAGCAGGACAGGGGGCGTGGAGACCCAGTACTTC.

The chain couples TRBV5-6 to TRBJ1-6; D unclear. The CDR3 runs 15 residues. The germline V gene has CDR1 SGHDT and CDR2 YYEEEE. The V and J ends lost 5 bases and 8 bases respectively, with 17 bases between them. For the CDR3, the DNA is TGTGCCAGCAGGATAATGGGGAGTTGGGATTCACCCCTCCACTTT. This encodes CASRIMGSWDSPLHF.

The chain carries TRBV7-2 and TRBJ2-5, with TRBD2 identical over 8 bases. This CDR3 has 13 amino acids. With V trimmed by 3 bases and J by 7 bases, 4 bases remained unmatched. The germline V gene encodes CDR1 SGHTA and CDR2 FQGNSA. The CDR3 nucleotides are TGTGCCAGCAGCTTGAACAGCGGGGGGACCCAGTACTTC. As protein: CASSLNSGGTQYF.